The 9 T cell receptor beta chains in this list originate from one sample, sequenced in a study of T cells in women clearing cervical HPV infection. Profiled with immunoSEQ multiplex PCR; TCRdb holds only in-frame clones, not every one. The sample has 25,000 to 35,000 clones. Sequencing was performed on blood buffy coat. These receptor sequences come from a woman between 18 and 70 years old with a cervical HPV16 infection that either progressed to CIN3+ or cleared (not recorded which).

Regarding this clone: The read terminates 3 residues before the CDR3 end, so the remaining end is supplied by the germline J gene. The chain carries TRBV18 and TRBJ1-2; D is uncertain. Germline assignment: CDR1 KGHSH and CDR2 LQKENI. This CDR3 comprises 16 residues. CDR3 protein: CASSPPNTPKDYDYTF. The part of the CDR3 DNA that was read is TGTGCCAGCTCACCACCCAACACCCCAAAAGACTACGAC.

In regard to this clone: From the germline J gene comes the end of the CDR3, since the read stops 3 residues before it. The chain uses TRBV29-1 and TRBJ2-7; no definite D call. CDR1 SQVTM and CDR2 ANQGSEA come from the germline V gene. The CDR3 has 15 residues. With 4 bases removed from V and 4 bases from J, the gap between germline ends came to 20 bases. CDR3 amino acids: CSVVPVDMGWYEQYF. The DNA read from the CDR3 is TGCAGCGTTGTACCCGTCGACATGGGTTGGTACGAG.

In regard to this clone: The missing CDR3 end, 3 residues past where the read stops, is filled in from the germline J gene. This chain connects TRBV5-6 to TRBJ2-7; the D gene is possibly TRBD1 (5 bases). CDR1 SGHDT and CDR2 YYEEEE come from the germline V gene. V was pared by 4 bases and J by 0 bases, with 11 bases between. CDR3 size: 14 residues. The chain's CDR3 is CASSPDRSSYEQYF. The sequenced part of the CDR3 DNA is TGTGCCAGCAGCCCTGACAGAAGCTCCTACGAG.

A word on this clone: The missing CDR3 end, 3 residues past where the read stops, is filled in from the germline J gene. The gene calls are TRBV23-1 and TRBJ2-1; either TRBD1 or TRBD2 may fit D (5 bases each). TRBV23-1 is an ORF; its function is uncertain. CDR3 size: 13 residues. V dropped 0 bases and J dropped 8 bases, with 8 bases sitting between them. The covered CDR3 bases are TGCGCCAGCAGTCAATCGAGGGGCCATGAG. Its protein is CASSQSRGHE. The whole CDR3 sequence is CASSQSRGHEQFF.

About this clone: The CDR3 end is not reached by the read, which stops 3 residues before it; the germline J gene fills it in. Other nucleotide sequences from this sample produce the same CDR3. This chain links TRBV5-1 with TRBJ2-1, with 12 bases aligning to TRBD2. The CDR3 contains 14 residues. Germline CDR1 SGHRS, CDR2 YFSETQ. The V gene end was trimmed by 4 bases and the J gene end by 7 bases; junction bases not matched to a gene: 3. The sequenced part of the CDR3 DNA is TGCGCCAGCAGCATGGGGACTAGCGGGAATGAG. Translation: CASSMGTSGNE. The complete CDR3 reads CASSMGTSGNEQFF.

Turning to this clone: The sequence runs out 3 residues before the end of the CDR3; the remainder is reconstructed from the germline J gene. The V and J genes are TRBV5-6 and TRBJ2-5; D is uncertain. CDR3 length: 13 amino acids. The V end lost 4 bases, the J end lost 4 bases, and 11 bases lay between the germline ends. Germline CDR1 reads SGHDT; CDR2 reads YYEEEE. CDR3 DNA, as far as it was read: TGTGCCAGCAGCATCAATCGAGGAGAGACC. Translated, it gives CASSINRGET. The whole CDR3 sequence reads CASSINRGETQYF.

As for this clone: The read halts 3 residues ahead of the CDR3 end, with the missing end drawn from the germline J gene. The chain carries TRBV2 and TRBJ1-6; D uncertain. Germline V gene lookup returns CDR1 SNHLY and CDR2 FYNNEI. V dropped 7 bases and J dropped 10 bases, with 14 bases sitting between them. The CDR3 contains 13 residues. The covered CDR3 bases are TGTGCCAGCATGGAGGGTGTTGGGTCACCC. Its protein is CASMEGVGSP. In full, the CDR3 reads CASMEGVGSPLHF.

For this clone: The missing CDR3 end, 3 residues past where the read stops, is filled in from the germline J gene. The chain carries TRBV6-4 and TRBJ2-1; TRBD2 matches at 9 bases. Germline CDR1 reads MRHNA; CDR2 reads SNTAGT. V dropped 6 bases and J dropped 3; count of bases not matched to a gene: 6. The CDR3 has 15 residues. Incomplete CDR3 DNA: TGTGCCAGCAGGTCGACTAGCGGAGGCTACAATGAG. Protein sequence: CASRSTSGGYNE. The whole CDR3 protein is CASRSTSGGYNEQFF.

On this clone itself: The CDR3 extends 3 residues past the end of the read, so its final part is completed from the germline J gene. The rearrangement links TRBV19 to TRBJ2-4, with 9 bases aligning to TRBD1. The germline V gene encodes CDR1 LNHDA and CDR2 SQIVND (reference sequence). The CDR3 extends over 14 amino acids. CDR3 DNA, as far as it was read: TGTGCCAGTAGACCCCCGGGACAGGGCTATGGT. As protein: CASRPPGQGYG. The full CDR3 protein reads CASRPPGQGYGQYF.